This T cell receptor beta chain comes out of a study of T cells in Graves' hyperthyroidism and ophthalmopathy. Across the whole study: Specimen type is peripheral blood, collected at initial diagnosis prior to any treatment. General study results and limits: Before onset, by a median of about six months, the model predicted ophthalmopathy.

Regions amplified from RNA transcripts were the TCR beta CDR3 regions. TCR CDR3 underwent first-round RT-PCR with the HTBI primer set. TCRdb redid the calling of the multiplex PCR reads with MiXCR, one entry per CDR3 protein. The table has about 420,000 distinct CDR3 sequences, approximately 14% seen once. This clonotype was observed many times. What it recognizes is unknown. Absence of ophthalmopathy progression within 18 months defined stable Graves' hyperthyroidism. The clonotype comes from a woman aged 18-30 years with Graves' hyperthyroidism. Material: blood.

In nucleotides, the CDR3 is TGCGCCAGCAGCTTGGCCGTCAGCCAGAAGTCACCCCTCCACTTT. Encoded protein: CASSLAVSQKSPLHF. The chain links TRBV5-1 to TRBJ1-6; no clear D gene. Germline CDR1 reads SGHRS; CDR2 reads YFSETQ. Trimming stripped 0 bases from V and 10 bases from J, with 14 bases between. CDR3 size: 15 residues.